The 21 T cell receptor beta chains presented below share a single source sample, sequenced in a study of Graves' ophthalmopathy and Graves' hyperthyroidism. CDR3 regions of TCR beta were amplified from RNA transcripts. A first-round RT-PCR used HTBI primers, followed by a second-round multiplex PCR. A single record per CDR3 protein comes from TCRdb applying MiXCR to the multiplex PCR reads. The table has about 620,000 distinct CDR3 sequences, about 20% seen once; the top ten hold more than 5.5%. The source material was peripheral blood. These TCRs come from a woman between 18 and 29 years old with stable Graves' hyperthyroidism. Some clones in this sample may be carry-over from other donors' samples.

In its sample, this clonotype was seen many times. The chain combines TRBV11-2 with TRBJ2-7, with a tentative D call TRBD1 (5 bases). The CDR3 is 14 amino acids. CDR1 and CDR2 from the germline V gene are SGHAT and FQNNGV. Trimming cost V 1 base and J 6 bases, with 13 bases left between them. This chain's CDR3 is CASSLVGDPGEQYF. Here the CDR3 DNA reads TGTGCCAGCAGCTTAGTAGGGGATCCGGGCGAGCAGTACTTC.

The sample holds many counts of this clonotype. This chain links TRBV13 with TRBJ2-7; possibly TRBD2 for D (6 bases). Germline CDR1 and CDR2: PRHDT and FYEKMQ (reference sequence). CDR3 size: 14 residues. V lost 1 base to trimming and J lost 6 bases, with 13 bases between them. The CDR3: CASSLVETSGEQYF. The CDR3 coding sequence is TGTGCCAGCAGCTTAGTTGAGACTAGTGGCGAGCAGTACTTC.

This clonotype was counted ten times or more. The CDR3: CASSYSFSAYNSPLHF. CDR3 nucleotides: TGTGCCAGCAGTTACTCGTTCAGCGCCTATAATTCACCCCTCCACTTT. This chain uses TRBV6-5 with TRBJ1-6, with D unclear. Deletions cut 0 bases from V and 2 bases from J, with 8 bases between. Germline V lookup: CDR1 MNHEY, CDR2 SVGAGI. The CDR3 is 16 amino acids.

This clonotype has ten or more counts. The gene calls are TRBV15 and TRBJ2-5; no firm D call. CDR3 length: 13 amino acids. Germline CDR1 LNHNV, CDR2 YYDKDF (reference sequence). Trimming cost V 3 bases and J 5 bases, with 10 bases left between them. The CDR3 protein is CATSRQNGETQYF. CDR3 sequence (DNA): TGTGCCACCAGCAGGCAGAACGGGGAGACCCAGTACTTC.

This clonotype was seen ten or more times. CDR3 sequence (DNA): TGTGCCACCAGCTCGGATCATAATTCACCCCTCCACTTT. It is translated as CATSSDHNSPLHF. This chain links TRBV15 with TRBJ1-6; D is undetermined. Germline CDR1 and CDR2: LNHNV and YYDKDF (reference sequence). V gave up 5 bases and J gave up 5 bases, with 7 bases separating them. The CDR3 covers 13 residues.

This clonotype has just a few counts. A read error may be the cause here, since a much bigger clone is one base away. The missing conserved phenylalanine or tryptophan at the end of this CDR3 makes a read error likely. Because the CDR3's place on the DNA is in doubt, the DNA is left out and the CDR3 is given as listed by TCRdb. The J gene is TRBJ1-1, the V gene TRBV7-2; the table names TRBD1, a call not compared with the DNA. Germline lookup yields CDR1 SGHTA and CDR2 FQGNSA. From its first to its last residue, the CDR3 has 14 amino acids. The CDR3 protein is CASSRQARNTEACL.

V is TRBV19 and J is TRBJ1-2; D is unresolved. CDR1 and CDR2 (germline): LNHDA, SQIVND (reference sequence). The CDR3 totals 15 residues. V was clipped by 7 bases and J by 5 bases, with 20 bases between them. The CDR3 nucleotides are TGTGCCAGTACCCCAGAAGGCACGGCCGGGTATGGCTACACCTTC. It encodes CASTPEGTAGYGYTF. Together with reference TRBV19 and TRBJ1-2, the CDR3 gives the full variable domain: DGGITQSPKYLFRKEGQNVTLSCEQNLNHDAMYWYRQDPGQGLRLIYYSQIVNDFQKGDIAEGYSVSREKKESFPLTVTSAQKNPTAFYLCASTPEGTAGYGYTFGSGTRLTVV.

This clonotype occurred once. V is TRBV5-1 and J is TRBJ1-2; D gene ambiguous. The CDR3 length is 14 residues. Germline lookup yields CDR1 SGHRS and CDR2 YFSETQ. Trimming pared 6 bases from V and 0 bases from J, leaving 12 bases between. CDR3 in amino acids: CASKGSPTNYGYTF. The CDR3 DNA reads as TGCGCCAGCAAGGGCAGCCCGACTAACTATGGCTACACCTTC.

This clonotype was seen at least ten times. The chain couples TRBV12-5 to TRBJ2-2; D remains ambiguous. The CDR3 runs 11 residues. Germline V gene data show CDR1 as LGHNT and CDR2 as FRNRAP. V was shortened by 5 bases and J by 4 bases, with 2 bases between the two germline ends. The CDR3 DNA reads TGTGCTAGTGGTCCCACCGGGGAGCTGTTTTTT. Translating it yields CASGPTGELFF.

The rearrangement uses TRBV12-3 or TRBV12-4 and TRBJ1-2; D unclear. V lost 1 base and J lost 1, with 16 bases in between. The CDR3 spans 17 residues. The CDR3 coding sequence is TGTGCCAGCAGTTTAGAATCGACGGAGGATCATAACTATGGCTACACCTTC. Amino acids: CASSLESTEDHNYGYTF.

This clonotype was detected ten times or more. The chain uses TRBV6-5 and TRBJ2-5; TRBD1 or TRBD2 may be the D gene (5 bases each). Trimming removed 2 bases from V and 3 bases from J, with 10 bases in between. Germline loops: CDR1 MNHEY, CDR2 SVGAGI. The CDR3 is 14 residues long. The CDR3 coding sequence is TGTGCCAGCAGTTACGGGGGAGATGAAGAGACCCAGTACTTC. Its translation is CASSYGGDEETQYF.

This clonotype was found many times. This sequence joins TRBV4-2 and TRBJ2-2, with D unresolved. The germline gives CDR1 LGHNA, CDR2 YNFKEQ. The CDR3 sequence is 13 residues long. Trimming left V 1 base short and J 7 bases short, with 7 bases between. CDR3 in amino acids: CASSQVNDGELFF. In DNA, the CDR3 is TGTGCCAGCAGCCAAGTAAACGACGGGGAGCTGTTTTTT.

Remarks on this clonotype: One base away lies a much larger clone, so this may be a sequencing read error. The genes are TRBV28 and TRBJ2-4; D uncertain. The CDR3 loop spans 14 amino acids. Germline loops: CDR1 MDHEN, CDR2 SYDVKM. For the CDR3, the DNA is TGTGCCAGCAGTTTCTCGGGCGTCAAAAACGTTCAGTACTTC. Amino acids: CASSFSGVKNVQYF.

The V and J genes are TRBV4-2 and TRBJ2-7; D possibly corresponds to TRBD2 (5 bases). There are 15 residues in the CDR3. Germline V lookup: CDR1 LGHNA, CDR2 YNFKEQ. Trimming removed 1 base from V and 4 bases from J, with 14 bases in between. The CDR3 loop reads CASSQVTAEKYEQYF. In DNA form, the CDR3 reads TGTGCCAGCAGCCAAGTAACAGCGGAGAAGTACGAGCAGTACTTC.

This clonotype turned up a few times. The chain recombines TRBV18 with TRBJ2-2; tentatively, D is TRBD2 (5 bases). Trimming removed 1 base from V and 4 bases from J, with 7 bases in between. The CDR3 loop spans 14 amino acids. Germline assignment: CDR1 KGHSH and CDR2 LQKENI. CDR3 DNA sequence: TGTGCCAGCTCACCACGGACTCTCACCGGGGAGCTGTTTTTT. It codes for CASSPRTLTGELFF. The full variable domain, in which reference TRBV18 and TRBJ2-2 provide the parts outside the CDR3, is NAGVMQNPRHLVRRRGQEARLRCSPMKGHSHVYWYRQLPEEGLKFMVYLQKENIIDESGMPKERFSAEFPKEGPSILRIQQVVRGDSAAYFCASSPRTLTGELFFGEGSRLTVL.

In this sample, this clonotype turned up many times. V and J are TRBV11-2 and TRBJ1-6; D is ambiguous. CDR3 length equals 15 residues. CDR1 is SGHAT and CDR2 is FQNNGV in the germline V gene. V lost 5 bases and J lost 9, with 17 bases in between. CDR3 residues: CASSTRREGGSPLHF. The CDR3 DNA reads TGTGCCAGCAGCACCCGCCGGGAGGGTGGTTCACCCCTCCACTTT.

This clonotype occurred many times. The V gene is TRBV5-1, the J gene TRBJ1-5; 7 bases are a match to TRBD1. Germline assignment: CDR1 SGHRS and CDR2 YFSETQ. The CDR3 sequence is 15 residues long. The ends lost 0 bases at V and 5 bases at J; junction bases unmatched: 5. The CDR3 region is CASSLGDREDQPQHF. CDR3 in DNA: TGCGCCAGCAGCTTGGGAGACAGGGAGGATCAGCCCCAGCATTTT.

V usage is TRBV11-3 and J usage is TRBJ1-1; perhaps TRBD1 as D (6 bases). Germline CDR1 is SGHNT and CDR2 is YENEEA. The CDR3 has 15 amino acids. V gave up 6 bases and J gave up 4 bases, with 18 bases separating them. Here the CDR3 reads CASSHKQGQGTEAFF. CDR3 in DNA: TGTGCCAGCAGTCACAAGCAGGGGCAGGGCACTGAAGCTTTCTTT.

The sample holds many counts of this clonotype. One end of the junction varies from germline; a read error may be responsible. The chain employs TRBV16 and TRBJ1-1, with TRBD1 as a possible D gene (6 bases). Germline loops: CDR1 KGHSY, CDR2 FQNENV. The CDR3 has 15 amino acids. The CDR3 DNA follows: TGTGCCAGCCGCCCAGGGGTCTTCGGGGACACTGAAGCTTCCTTT. This gives the protein CASRPGVFGDTEASF.

The V call is TRBV7-6, the J call TRBJ1-6; D is possibly TRBD1 (5 bases). Trimming stripped 5 bases from V and 0 bases from J, with 17 bases between. This CDR3 is built from 18 residues. Germline-derived CDR1 and CDR2 are SGHVS and FNYEAQ. This chain's CDR3 is CASSPSPGRRSYNSPLHF. The CDR3, as DNA: TGTGCCAGCAGCCCGAGTCCGGGACGGCGCTCCTATAATTCACCCCTCCACTTT.

The chain has TRBV7-2 and TRBJ2-2; D gene unclear. V lost 4 bases and J 4 bases, leaving 10 bases between the germline ends. The CDR3 spans 14 residues. The germline gives CDR1 SGHTA, CDR2 FQGNSA. This chain's CDR3 is CASSSRLTTGELFF. The DNA for the CDR3 is TGTGCCAGCAGCTCCCGACTTACCACCGGGGAGCTGTTTTTT.